The 16 T cell receptor beta chains below were found in one sample sequenced in a study of shared clonotypes between healthy human individuals (TCRdb year 2020). Libraries were constructed by the immunoSEQ multiplex PCR assay. The immuneACCESS repertoire file appears here via TCRdb, limited to in-frame rearrangements. These files lack a portion of the clones; in checked studies, under half of the deficit traces to unresolved V genes, and the cause of the others is not known. The sample data list approximately 1.1 million clones, and 70% to 80% of these were observed just once. Together, the top ten hold 0.52% of the sample. Sequencing was performed on memory CD4+ T cells from PBMCs. This specimen's cell subset or site label, per the study, means: CD45RA-negative fraction. Receptors were obtained from a man younger than 30 in good health. Some clones in this sample may be carry-over from other donors' samples.

This chain links TRBV10-3 with TRBJ2-2; D might be TRBD1 (6 bases). Trimming removed 2 bases from V and 5 bases from J, with 15 bases in between. The CDR3 runs to 16 residues. Germline assignment: CDR1 ENHRY and CDR2 SYGVKD. The CDR3 DNA follows: TGTGCCATCAGTGAGACGCAGGGGCGGCGGACCGGGGAGCTGTTTTTT. Translated: CAISETQGRRTGELFF.

Worth noting for this clone: This may arise from a read error, as a much more abundant clone is one base away. The rearrangement uses TRBV7-2 and TRBJ2-1, with D hard to call. From germline, CDR1 is SGHTA and CDR2 FQGNSA. The ends were cut back, 5 bases at V and 8 bases at J, with 7 bases in the middle. The CDR3 is 11 residues long. The CDR3 DNA follows: TGTGCCAGCAGCCCCTTCGATGAGCAGTTCTTC. It encodes CASSPFDEQFF.

This rearrangement joins TRBV5-4 to TRBJ2-1, with 8 bases lining up with TRBD1. The CDR3 loop spans 16 amino acids. Looked up from germline, CDR1 is SGHNT and CDR2 is YYREEE (reference sequence). Losses at the gene ends were 0 bases for V and 4 bases for J; bases not matched to a gene: 6. This chain's CDR3 is CASSLGQGAQYNEQFF. The CDR3 DNA sequence: TGTGCCAGCAGCTTGGGGCAGGGGGCGCAGTACAATGAGCAGTTCTTC.

The V and J genes are TRBV30 and TRBJ1-2; the D gene is possibly TRBD1 (5 bases). Per the germline V gene, CDR1 is GTSNPN and CDR2 is SVGIG (reference sequence). The CDR3 covers 14 residues. With 3 bases removed from V and 2 bases from J, the gap between germline ends came to 13 bases. Written as DNA, the CDR3 is TGTGCCTGGAGGGCAGGGCGCCCCAACTATGGCTACACCTTC. Its translation: CAWRAGRPNYGYTF.

The chain employs TRBV11-2 and TRBJ1-1, with no clear D. CDR1 is SGHAT and CDR2 is FQNNGV in the germline V gene. This CDR3 is 13 amino acids long. Trimming shortened V by 6 bases and J by 5 bases, and 13 bases separated the two germline ends. The CDR3 sequence: CASRSAGGTEAFF. CDR3 bases: TGTGCCAGCAGATCAGCGGGAGGGACTGAAGCTTTCTTT.

The V call is TRBV5-1, the J call TRBJ1-2, with TRBD1 as a possible D gene (6 bases). Germline V lookup: CDR1 SGHRS, CDR2 YFSETQ. This CDR3 is built from 16 residues. Trimming removed 6 bases at V and 5 bases at J, with 23 bases between. CDR3 region: CASTQGGGLGAYGYTF. The CDR3 DNA reads TGCGCCAGCACGCAAGGGGGAGGGTTAGGAGCTTATGGCTACACCTTC.

The chain couples TRBV29-1 to TRBJ1-2, with D possibly matching TRBD1 (5 bases). V dropped 8 bases and J dropped 6 bases, with 16 bases sitting between them. CDR3 size: 12 residues. Germline V gene data show CDR1 as SQVTM and CDR2 as ANQGSEA. The CDR3 DNA reads as TGCAGCATCAGGGAGTTTGGTGATGGCTACACCTTC. It yields the protein CSIREFGDGYTF.

This chain joins TRBV11-1 and TRBJ2-3; TRBD1 matches 7 bases. The CDR3 totals 15 residues. In germline, CDR1 is SGHAT, CDR2 FQDESV (reference sequence). Losses at the gene ends were 1 base for V and 0 bases for J; bases not matched to a gene: 1. The CDR3 DNA is TGTGCCAGCAGCTTAGTCAGGGGGAGCACAGATACGCAGTATTTT. Translated, it gives CASSLVRGSTDTQYF.

With respect to this clone: With a far larger clone one base away, a read error is the likely cause. This specimen includes other DNA sequences encoding the same CDR3. The rearrangement links TRBV5-6 to TRBJ2-3; D gene ambiguous. Germline V gene sequence: CDR1 SGHDT, CDR2 YYEEEE. V was clipped by 2 bases and J by 2 bases, with 3 bases between them. CDR3 length: 12 residues. The CDR3 DNA reads as TGTGCCAGCAGCTTAAACACAGATACGCAGTATTTT. It is translated as CASSLNTDTQYF.

CDR3 sequence (DNA): TGTGCCAGCAGCCCTCACGGACAGGGAAGGGCTGAAGCTTTCTTT. This sequence encodes CASSPHGQGRAEAFF. This sequence joins TRBV5-6 and TRBJ1-1; 8 nucleotides agree with TRBD1. The CDR3 is 15 residues long. The trim removed 4 bases at V and 6 bases at J, leaving 11 bases unmatched. CDR1 and CDR2 (germline): SGHDT, YYEEEE. The full variable domain, with the rest looked up from reference TRBV5-6 and TRBJ1-1, is DAGVTQSPTHLIKTRGQQVTLRCSPKSGHDTVSWYQQALGQGPQFIFQYYEEEERQRGNFPDRFSGHQFPNYSSELNVNALLLGDSALYLCASSPHGQGRAEAFFGQGTRLTVV.

J is TRBJ1-2 and V is TRBV29-1, with TRBD1 as a possible D gene (5 bases). This CDR3 comprises 12 residues. V was cut by 7 bases and J by 11 bases, with 20 bases left in between. CDR1 SQVTM and CDR2 ANQGSEA come from the germline V gene. In nucleotides, the CDR3 is TGCAGCGCCCTACGGGCCTTAGGGGTTTACACCTTC. It encodes CSALRALGVYTF.

Remarks on this clone: Other DNA variants within this sample encode the same CDR3. The chain combines TRBV5-1 with TRBJ1-1, with 7 bases aligning to TRBD1. Germline CDR1 is SGHRS and CDR2 is YFSETQ. The junction had 1 base not matched to a gene; V was cut back by 5 bases and J by 0 bases. There are 13 residues in the CDR3. In DNA, the CDR3 is TGCGCCAGCAGACAGGGGCTGAACACTGAAGCTTTCTTT. Translating gives CASRQGLNTEAFF.

The chain joins TRBV27 to TRBJ2-3; D gene unclear. Germline V gives CDR1 MNHEY, CDR2 SMNVEV (reference sequence). This CDR3 is built from 13 residues. V was pared by 6 bases and J by 2 bases, with 9 bases between. The CDR3 is CASSPKITDTQYF. In DNA, the CDR3 is TGTGCCAGCAGCCCAAAGATCACAGATACGCAGTATTTT.

V and J are TRBV6-1 and TRBJ1-3; TRBD1 is a possible D gene (5 bases). Looked up from germline, CDR1 is MNHNS and CDR2 is SASEGT. The CDR3 runs to 15 residues. Trimming shortened V by 6 bases and J by 3 bases, and 15 bases separated the two germline ends. Written as DNA, the CDR3 is TGTGCCAGCAGCCTAGGACACACTGGTGGAAACACCATATATTTT. The encoded protein is CASSLGHTGGNTIYF.

In this sample, this clone turned up once. This chain links TRBV2 with TRBJ2-7; D is unclear. The CDR3 has 13 residues. Germline values: CDR1 SNHLY, CDR2 FYNNEI. V lost 8 bases to trimming and J lost 5 bases, with 16 bases between them. CDR3 DNA: TGTGCCAGCCAAAGCCAAGTAGTCGACGAGCAGTACTTC. This encodes CASQSQVVDEQYF. The variable domain in full, with the rest retrieved from reference TRBV2 and TRBJ2-7, is EPEVTQTPSHQVTQMGQEVILRCVPISNHLYFYWYRQILGQKVEFLVSFYNNEISEKSEIFDDQFSVERPDGSNFTLKIRSTKLEDSAMYFCASQSQVVDEQYFGPGTRLTVT.

V and J are TRBV5-1 and TRBJ1-1, with 7 bases that match TRBD1. Germline V gives CDR1 SGHRS, CDR2 YFSETQ. This CDR3 has 15 residues. V was pared by 4 bases and J by 1 base, with 7 bases of the junction left unmatched. Here the CDR3 reads CASSLGQAENTEAFF. In nucleotides, the CDR3 is TGCGCCAGCAGCCTAGGACAGGCGGAGAACACTGAAGCTTTCTTT.